Listed below are T cell receptor beta chains from one sample, sequenced in a study of lymphopenia after photon versus proton radiotherapy. The data were produced by immunoSEQ multiplex PCR, yet TCRdb's version contains in-frame clones alone and is incomplete. The repertoire consists of 25,000 to 30,000 clones, with 75% to 90% occurring once and the leading ten covering roughly 5.5%. Sequencing used peripheral blood, obtained from a patient treated with photon-based radiotherapy. The receptors derive from a man younger than 40 with gastric cancer. CDR3s include the opening cysteine and the closing phenylalanine or tryptophan. The D gene is left open where the match is weak. Where a row states a size, it is once, few, many or the class of an expanded clone; other rows omit it.

v_call: TRBV27; j_call: TRBJ1-6; d_call: NA; clone_size: NA; cdr3_nt: TGTGCCAGCAGTTTATCCCAGGGTTCCGGTTATAATTCACCCCTCCACTTT; cdr3_aa: CASSLSQGSGYNSPLHF
v_call: TRBV7-3; j_call: TRBJ2-7; d_call: NA; clone_size: NA; cdr3_nt: TGTGCCAGCAGCTTAACTGGCGGAAGCTCCTACGAGCAGTACTTC; cdr3_aa: CASSLTGGSSYEQYF
v_call: TRBV9; j_call: TRBJ2-2; d_call: NA; clone_size: NA; cdr3_nt: TGTGCCAGCAGCGGCTCCCTACTGAACACCGGGGAGCTGTTTTTT; cdr3_aa: CASSGSLLNTGELFF
v_call: TRBV27; j_call: TRBJ2-7; d_call: NA; clone_size: NA; cdr3_nt: TGTGCCAGCAGCCCAAGACCCCCCGACTCCTACGAGCAGTACTTC; cdr3_aa: CASSPRPPDSYEQYF
v_call: TRBV7-9; j_call: TRBJ1-2; d_call: NA; clone_size: few; cdr3_nt: TGTGCCAGCAGCTTATCGGGTACAGGGTTCGGCTACACCTTC; cdr3_aa: CASSLSGTGFGYTF
v_call: TRBV6-6; j_call: TRBJ1-1; d_call: NA; clone_size: NA; cdr3_nt: TGTGCCAGCAGTCGGGCTGCTGAAGCTTTCTTT; cdr3_aa: CASSRAAEAFF
v_call: TRBV2; j_call: TRBJ2-5; d_call: TRBD2; clone_size: NA; cdr3_nt: TGTGCCAGCAGTTCCGGGGGGGGCGAAGAGACCCAGTACTTC; cdr3_aa: CASSSGGGEETQYF
v_call: TRBV4-2; j_call: TRBJ2-7; d_call: NA; clone_size: NA; cdr3_nt: TGTGCCAGCAGCCAAGAGGACGAGCAGTACTTC; cdr3_aa: CASSQEDEQYF
v_call: TRBV5-4; j_call: TRBJ1-1; d_call: NA; clone_size: NA; cdr3_nt: TGTGCCAGCAGCTTGGAGGTGGGGGGCCCCATCTTT; cdr3_aa: CASSLEVGGPIF
v_call: TRBV5-1; j_call: TRBJ1-5; d_call: NA; clone_size: NA; cdr3_nt: TGCGCCAGCAGTTCCGGGACGGGGAATCAGCCCCAGCATTTT; cdr3_aa: CASSSGTGNQPQHF
v_call: TRBV28; j_call: TRBJ2-3; d_call: TRBD2; clone_size: NA; cdr3_nt: TGTGCCAGCAGACCCACCGGGGGGAACACAGATACGCAGTATTTT; cdr3_aa: CASRPTGGNTDTQYF
v_call: TRBV7-9; j_call: TRBJ2-7; d_call: NA; clone_size: NA; cdr3_nt: TGTGCCAGCAGCTTATCGCGCTACGAGCAGTACTTC; cdr3_aa: CASSLSRYEQYF
v_call: TRBV7-9; j_call: TRBJ2-7; d_call: TRBD2; clone_size: NA; cdr3_nt: TGTGCCAGCAGCTTAGGGGGCGGGCGGGAGAAGGCTTACGAGCAGTACTTC; cdr3_aa: CASSLGGGREKAYEQYF
v_call: TRBV6-5; j_call: TRBJ1-5; d_call: NA; clone_size: NA; cdr3_nt: TGTGCCAGCAGGTTTTCGGGAGATAGCAATCAGCCCCAGCATTTT; cdr3_aa: CASRFSGDSNQPQHF
v_call: TRBV15; j_call: TRBJ1-6; d_call: NA; clone_size: few; cdr3_nt: TGTGCCACCAGCAGAGTAAGGAATTCACCCCTCCACTTT; cdr3_aa: CATSRVRNSPLHF
v_call: TRBV27; j_call: TRBJ1-2; d_call: NA; clone_size: NA; cdr3_nt: TGTGCCAGCAGTTTATCATACAGTAACTATGGCTACACCTTC; cdr3_aa: CASSLSYSNYGYTF
v_call: TRBV11-3; j_call: TRBJ2-1; d_call: NA; clone_size: NA; cdr3_nt: TGTGCCAGCAGCTTGGACCACTCCTACAATGAGCAGTTCTTC; cdr3_aa: CASSLDHSYNEQFF
v_call: TRBV7-4; j_call: TRBJ2-7; d_call: NA; clone_size: NA; cdr3_nt: TGTGCCAGCAGCTTAGGGGAGACAGGCCTTGGCGAGCAGTACTTC; cdr3_aa: CASSLGETGLGEQYF
v_call: TRBV19; j_call: TRBJ1-1; d_call: NA; clone_size: few; cdr3_nt: TGTGCCAGTATGGACACCTTGAACACTGAAGCTTTCTTT; cdr3_aa: CASMDTLNTEAFF
v_call: TRBV9; j_call: TRBJ2-3; d_call: NA; clone_size: NA; cdr3_nt: TGTGCCAGCAGCGTAGAGCCTATCCCCGATACGCAGTATTTT; cdr3_aa: CASSVEPIPDTQYF
v_call: TRBV4-3; j_call: TRBJ2-2; d_call: NA; clone_size: NA; cdr3_nt: TGCGCCAGCAGCCAAGATGGGGGGGGGCCGAACACCGGGGAGCTGTTTTTT; cdr3_aa: CASSQDGGGPNTGELFF
v_call: TRBV10-2; j_call: TRBJ2-3; d_call: TRBD2; clone_size: NA; cdr3_nt: TGCGCCAGCAGTGAGGGGGGGGTTAGATGGGATACGCAGTATTTT; cdr3_aa: CASSEGGVRWDTQYF
v_call: TRBV11-2; j_call: TRBJ2-5; d_call: NA; clone_size: once; cdr3_nt: TGTGCCAGCAGCTTCCAAGAGACCCAGTACTTC; cdr3_aa: CASSFQETQYF